This T cell receptor (beta chain) was found in a study of identical twins. TCRdb reprocessed the 5' RACE reads with MiXCR, giving one entry per CDR3 protein. The top ten hold approximately 7.7% of the sample, which has 150,000 or so distinct CDR3 sequences, roughly 3.2% seen once. This clonotype has at least ten counts. Unmatched junction bases numbered 9, after V lost 5 bases and J lost 7 bases. The CDR3 length is 16 residues. CDR1 SGHDT and CDR2 YYEEEE come from the germline V gene. The receptor was isolated from a young man in good health. The chain recombines TRBV5-6 with TRBJ2-1; 13 bases align to TRBD2. The sample comprised memory T cells sorted from blood. The CDR3 coding sequence is TGTGCCAGCAGGGTGGGACTAGCGGGATCAGTAAATGAGCAGTTCTTC. Translated, it gives CASRVGLAGSVNEQFF.